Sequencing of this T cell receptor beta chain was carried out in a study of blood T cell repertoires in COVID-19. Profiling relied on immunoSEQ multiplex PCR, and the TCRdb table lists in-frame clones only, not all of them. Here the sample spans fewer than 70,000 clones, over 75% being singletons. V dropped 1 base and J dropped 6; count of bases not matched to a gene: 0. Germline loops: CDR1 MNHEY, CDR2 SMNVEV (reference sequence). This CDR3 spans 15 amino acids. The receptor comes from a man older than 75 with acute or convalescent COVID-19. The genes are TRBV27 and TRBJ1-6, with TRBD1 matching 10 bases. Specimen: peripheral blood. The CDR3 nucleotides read TGTGCCAGCAGTTTATGGACAGGGGGTAATTCACCCCTCCACTTT. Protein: CASSLWTGGNSPLHF.